This T cell receptor beta chain stems from a study of CD8 T cells in ankylosing spondylitis. Study-wide findings and caveats: Within peripheral blood, clones linked to disease were CD8+ and relatively rare.

This clonotype was counted ten times or more. Its antigen is currently unknown. This CDR3 contains 15 residues. V was clipped by 4 bases and J by 8 bases; unmatched bases: 10. The V gene's germline CDR1 is SGHRS and CDR2 YFSETQ. Using quantitative 5'-RACE with molecular barcodes, the authors made TCR beta libraries. TCRdb re-analysed the 5' RACE reads in MiXCR, keeping a single row per CDR3 protein. The sample lists approximately 350,000 distinct CDR3 sequences, over 12% seen once, with 1.1% in the top ten. What was sequenced was blood, either unsorted or a sorted T cell fraction (not recorded which). The chain couples TRBV5-1 to TRBJ2-1, with TRBD1 matching over 9 bases. This TCR came from a male donor with ankylosing spondylitis or in good health (not recorded which). The CDR3 DNA reads TGCGCCAGCAGCCGCGACAGGGGGTTTATGTATGAGCAGTTCTTC. Translated, it gives CASSRDRGFMYEQFF.